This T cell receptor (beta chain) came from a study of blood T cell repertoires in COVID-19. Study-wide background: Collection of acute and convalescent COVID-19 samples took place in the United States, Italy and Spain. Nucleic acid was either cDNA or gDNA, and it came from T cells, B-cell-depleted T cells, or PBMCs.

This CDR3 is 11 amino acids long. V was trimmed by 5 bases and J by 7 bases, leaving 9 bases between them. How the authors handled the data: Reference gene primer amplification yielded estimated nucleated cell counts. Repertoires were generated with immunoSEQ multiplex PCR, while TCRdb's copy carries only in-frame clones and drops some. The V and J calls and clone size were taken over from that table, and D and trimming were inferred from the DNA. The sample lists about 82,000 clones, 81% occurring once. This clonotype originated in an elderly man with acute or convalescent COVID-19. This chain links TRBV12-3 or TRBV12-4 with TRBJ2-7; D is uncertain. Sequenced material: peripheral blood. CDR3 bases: TGTGCCAGCAGTACCAGGTGGGAGCAGTACTTC. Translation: CASSTRWEQYF.